The 10 T cell receptor beta chains given below trace back to one sample, sequenced in a study of blood T cells in healthy people across ages. Combining a sample-barcoded 5' primer with a J-beta primer mix, a second PCR ran for about 7 to 11 cycles. TCRdb re-called the 5' RACE reads with MiXCR, one entry per CDR3 protein. The data contain more than 450,000 distinct CDR3 sequences, about 27% of them seen just once; the ten biggest clones take up approximately 3.5%. These data also formed part of another study, on T cells of mothers and their children.

The sample comprised blood. These receptors originate from a boy aged 2 to 10 in good health.

The rearrangement links TRBV19 to TRBJ2-1, with 9 positions matching TRBD1. Trimming removed 7 bases from V and 7 bases from J; junction bases left unmatched: 11. The CDR3 covers 15 residues. CDR1 and CDR2 (germline): LNHDA, SQIVND (reference sequence). Here the CDR3 DNA reads TGTGCCAGTATCTCCGGGACAGGGAGTGTAAATGAGCAGTTCTTC. Its protein product is CASISGTGSVNEQFF.

The gene calls are TRBV6-6 and TRBJ1-1; D remains unclear. With 0 bases removed from V and 6 bases from J, the gap between germline ends came to 11 bases. Germline V gene sequence: CDR1 MNHNY, CDR2 SVGAGI (reference sequence). CDR3 length: 14 amino acids. CDR3 DNA: TGTGCCAGCAGTTACTCCGGCGATGGCGCTGAAGCTTTCTTT. Amino acids: CASSYSGDGAEAFF.

V usage is TRBV18 and J usage is TRBJ1-5; D remains ambiguous. With 3 bases removed from V and 5 bases from J, the gap between germline ends came to 5 bases. The germline CDR1 and CDR2 sequences are KGHSH and LQKENI. The CDR3 is 12 amino acids. CDR3 region: CASSPSDQPQHF. The CDR3 bases are TGTGCCAGCTCACCTTCCGATCAGCCCCAGCATTTT. The full variable domain, completed using reference TRBV18 and TRBJ1-5, is NAGVMQNPRHLVRRRGQEARLRCSPMKGHSHVYWYRQLPEEGLKFMVYLQKENIIDESGMPKERFSAEFPKEGPSILRIQQVVRGDSAAYFCASSPSDQPQHFGDGTRLSIL.

This clonotype was recorded a few times. This sequence joins TRBV5-1 and TRBJ1-1; D perhaps matches TRBD1 (6 bases). Germline CDR1 is SGHRS and CDR2 is YFSETQ. The CDR3 is made up of 14 amino acids. Trimming shortened V by 1 base and J by 3 bases, and 10 bases separated the two germline ends. CDR3 nucleotides: TGCGCCAGCAGCTTGAGGAGGGGGGACACTGAAGCTTTCTTT. Encoded protein: CASSLRRGDTEAFF. The complete variable domain, with remaining parts taken from reference TRBV5-1 and TRBJ1-1, reads KAGVTQTPRYLIKTRGQQVTLSCSPISGHRSVSWYQQTPGQGLQFLFEYFSETQRNKGNFPGRFSGRQFSNSRSEMNVSTLELGDSALYLCASSLRRGDTEAFFGQGTRLTVV.

This rearrangement joins TRBV12-3 or TRBV12-4 to TRBJ1-6, with D unclear. The CDR3 is 14 residues long. V lost 4 bases, J lost 10 bases, and 14 bases lay in between. The CDR3 nucleotides read TGTGCCAGCAGTTCATGGGGAAGTGGATCACCCCTCCACTTT. This encodes CASSSWGSGSPLHF.

This chain connects TRBV4-3 to TRBJ1-1, with D tentatively TRBD1 (6 bases). CDR1 is LGHNA and CDR2 is YSLEER in the germline V gene. The CDR3 loop spans 16 amino acids. V lost 0 bases and J 1 base, leaving 12 bases between the germline ends. CDR3 in DNA: TGCGCCAGCAGCCAAGACAACAGGGTAGGGAACACTGAAGCTTTCTTT. As protein: CASSQDNRVGNTEAFF.

This clonotype was recorded only once. This chain links TRBV20-1 with TRBJ2-3, with TRBD2 matching over 12 bases. CDR1 is DFQATT, CDR2 SNEGSKA, per germline (reference sequence). The V gene end was trimmed by 5 bases and the J gene end by 8 bases; junction bases not matched to a gene: 8. This CDR3 is 14 amino acids long. The CDR3 nucleotides are TGCAGTGCTCCGCTAGCGGGAGGGCGGTTTACGCAGTATTTT. Translated: CSAPLAGGRFTQYF.

Only a few counts were recorded for this clonotype. This chain links TRBV19 with TRBJ2-5; 8 bases are shared with TRBD1. The J call is in doubt because the DNA end fits TRBJ2-7 better. Germline V gene data show CDR1 as LNHDA and CDR2 as SQIVND (reference sequence). CDR3 length: 15 residues. Here the CDR3 DNA reads TGTGCCAGTAGTATAGTTGGACAGGGATTCGACGAGCAGTACTTC. It codes for CASSIVGQGFDEQYF.

The chain has TRBV5-1 and TRBJ1-2; maybe TRBD1 (5 bases). CDR3 length: 13 amino acids. Germline-derived CDR1 and CDR2 are SGHRS and YFSETQ. Deletions cut 0 bases from V and 4 bases from J, with 7 bases between. Here the CDR3 reads CASSLAGPYGYTF. CDR3 DNA sequence: TGCGCCAGCAGCTTGGCGGGACCCTATGGCTACACCTTC.

The chain recombines TRBV24-1 with TRBJ2-3; no clear D. Trimming took 3 bases from V and 3 from J, leaving 6 bases between them. The CDR3 has 13 amino acids. In germline, CDR1 is KGHDR, CDR2 SFDVKD. CDR3 sequence reads: CATSDRLTDTQYF. Written as DNA, the CDR3 is TGTGCCACCAGTGATCGACTGACAGATACGCAGTATTTT.